This T cell receptor (beta chain) originates from a study of blood T cell repertoires in COVID-19 (dated by TCRdb to the early 2020s). Regarding the research as a whole: Collaborator samples came from the United States, Italy and Spain and covered acute and convalescent phases of COVID-19. HLA class I and class II types, where available, came from metadata supplied by the sample provider rather than from assay-based typing. The material from the prospective study consisted of cDNA or gDNA derived from T cells, B-cell-depleted T cells, or PBMCs. The repertoires were released in a freely available public database intended as a resource for research on the immune response to SARS-CoV-2. Subjects who had been exposed to COVID-19, were actively infected with it, or had recovered from it provided the deeply sampled blood TCRbeta repertoires that made up the dataset. Sample metadata almost always included a de-identified subject ID, COVID-19 status, age in years and sex. Samples were obtained from the ongoing ImmuneRACE study (first 160 participants) and from roughly 1,300 subjects provided by 6 global collaborators. Study-wide findings and limitations: How much clinical and demographic metadata was included differed by source and by participant, and the metadata was provided uncurated.

Each collaborating institution followed its own protocols to collect whole blood in K2EDTA tubes. For TCRbeta analysis, collaborator samples were shipped as frozen whole blood, as isolated PBMCs, or as DNA extracted from either sample type. As concerns this clone: There is no known antigen for this receptor. Base quality data are lacking; no much larger clone is found one base away.

TCRbeta CDR3 regions were amplified from genomic DNA by means of the immunoSEQ Assay, a bias-controlled multiplex PCR. As for the original processing: Nucleated cell counts per sample were estimated from amplification of reference gene primers within the assay. To quantify the absolute abundance of each unique TCRbeta CDR3 rearrangement, sequence reads were collapsed and filtered. Productive Simpson clonality was computed per sample as the square root of Simpson's diversity index over productive rearrangements. Drawn from immuneACCESS, this table holds only the in-frame rearrangements with V and J called that TCRdb kept. Clones are partly lost; checked studies trace under half to an unresolved V gene and leave the rest unexplained. The DNA gave D and trimming, while V, J and clone size come from that table. Recorded for this sample are 130,000 to 150,000 clones; 80% to 85% of them occurred a single time. Clones ranked in the top ten supply roughly 34% of the sample.

Reading the germline V gene gives CDR1 SGHTS and CDR2 YDEGEE. Clipping removes 4 bases from V and 0 bases from J, with 20 as the unmatched junction base count. The CDR3, from cysteine to phenylalanine, totals 20 residues. The DNA shown is the 60-base CDR3, in frame from base 1. The chain employs TRBV5-8 and TRBJ2-7, with TRBD1 matching 9 junction bases. The sequenced material came from peripheral blood. The origin of this receptor is a human donor in a cohort sampled during active COVID-19. The CDR3 protein: CASSPRVDRGLSRSSYEQYF. At the DNA level, the sequence is TGTGCCAGCAGCCCCAGAGTGGACAGGGGCTTGAGTCGAAGCTCCTACGAGCAGTACTTC.